This T cell receptor (beta chain) came from a study of blood T cell repertoires in COVID-19. The CDR3 spans 13 residues. V lost 1 base and J 8 bases, leaving 11 bases between the germline ends. Some clones are missing from TCRdb's copy, which holds only in-frame ones; the method was immunoSEQ multiplex PCR. The sample lists 250,000 to 350,000 clones; approximately 90% were seen once. The chain is built from TRBV12-3 or TRBV12-4 and TRBJ1-2, with D maybe TRBD1 (6 bases). Sequences were obtained from peripheral blood. This TCR was recovered from a man aged 18-30 years with active or convalescent COVID-19. The CDR3 region is CASSLEQGYGYTF. The CDR3 nucleotides are TGTGCCAGCAGTTTAGAACAGGGCTACGGCTACACCTTC.